This TCR beta chain derives from a study of blood T cell repertoires in COVID-19. The table came from immunoSEQ multiplex PCR; TCRdb's copy has only in-frame clones and leaves some out. The data show roughly 140,000 clones, around 80% seen once. This CDR3 region has 17 residues. This sequence originates from a human donor in a cohort sampled during active COVID-19. Source material: peripheral blood. This chain joins TRBV12-2 and TRBJ2-3; TRBD2 is the table's D call and was not checked against the DNA. TRBV12-2 is recorded as a pseudogene. DNA of the CDR3: TGTGCAAGTCGCCCGAAAACGACTAGCGGGGACCCAGATACGCAGTATTTT. This encodes CASRPKTTSGDPDTQYF.